The source of this T cell receptor (beta chain) is a study of shared clonotypes between healthy human individuals. As for the study in general: Per donor, three plates held CD4 naive cells, three held CD4 memory, two held CD8 naive and one held CD8 memory.

Each PCR replicate from the sorted subsets contained around 0.2 ug DNA, which is about 31,000 T cell genomes. Sequencing used immunoSEQ multiplex PCR; TCRdb keeps in-frame clones, though not all of them. The table lists under 1 million clones, 85% to 95% of them singletons. Only one count was recorded for this clone. What it binds is unknown. CD45RO-negative, CCR7-selected cells formed the naive CD8 fraction, which excluded terminally differentiated effector memory CD45RA+ cells. The CDR3 sequence is 15 residues long. The germline V gene encodes CDR1 MNHEY and CDR2 SMNVEV (reference sequence). Trimming removed 5 bases from V and 0 bases from J, with 13 bases in between. The study, taken as a whole, reports: Non-shared clonotypes had lower generation probabilities than those shared by all four donors. Across a handful of donors, naive CD4 shared roughly 5.1%, naive CD8 about 3.2%, memory CD4 roughly 2.3%, memory CD8 more than 0.35%.

The receptor was isolated from a man under 40 in good health. Source material: naive CD8+ T cells sorted from blood. V usage is TRBV27 and J usage is TRBJ1-1; D is undetermined. The CDR3 DNA is TGTGCCAGCAGTCCACTAAATAGAATGAACACTGAAGCTTTCTTT. It yields the protein CASSPLNRMNTEAFF.